Following are 20 T cell receptor beta chains from one sample sequenced in a study of blood T cell repertoires in COVID-19. Here immunoSEQ multiplex PCR was the method, and the copy in TCRdb shows in-frame clones only, minus some. The sample has 150,000 or so clones; roughly 87% are singletons. The specimen was peripheral blood. All receptors derive from a woman between 45 and 60 years old with acute or convalescent COVID-19.

The chain links TRBV29-1 to TRBJ1-1; TRBD1 matches at 7 bases. The junction had 8 bases not matched to a gene; V was cut back by 6 bases and J by 1 base. Germline V CDR1 and CDR2: SQVTM, ANQGSEA. The CDR3 has 14 amino acids. CDR3 sequence (DNA): TGCAGCGTCCCCAAGACAGGGCCGAACACTGAAGCTTTCTTT. Protein sequence: CSVPKTGPNTEAFF.

This clone was seen once. V and J are TRBV19 and TRBJ2-1; a possible D gene is TRBD1 (5 bases). The length of the CDR3 is 14 residues. Between the trimmed V and J ends, which lost 4 bases and 5 bases, there was a span of 12 bases. Germline V lookup: CDR1 LNHDA, CDR2 SQIVND (reference sequence). The CDR3 DNA reads as TGTGCCAGTAGTAAGGGGCAGGTGAACAATGAGCAGTTCTTC. Amino acid sequence: CASSKGQVNNEQFF.

The chain combines TRBV9 with TRBJ1-4, with TRBD1 matching 7 bases. Trimming removed 3 bases from V and 2 bases from J; junction bases left unmatched: 1. Germline V gene sequence: CDR1 SGDLS, CDR2 YYNGEE. This CDR3 has 14 residues. CDR3: CASSATGTNEKLFF. CDR3 nucleotides: TGTGCCAGCAGCGCGACAGGGACTAATGAAAAACTGTTTTTT.

V usage is TRBV6-2 or TRBV6-3 and J usage is TRBJ1-1; 9 bases fit TRBD1. The CDR3 consists of 14 residues. CDR1 and CDR2 from the germline V gene are MNHEY and SVGEGT. V shed 4 bases, J shed 4 bases, and the junction held 4 bases outside the gene matches. CDR3 nucleotides: TGTGCCAGCAGTTTTTTGACAGGGGGCACTGAAGCTTTCTTT. The encoded protein is CASSFLTGGTEAFF.

The rearrangement uses TRBV7-9 and TRBJ2-7; 12 bases are shared with TRBD2. Germline V gene data show CDR1 as SEHNR and CDR2 as FQNEAQ (reference sequence). After removal of 5 bases from V and 2 bases from J, the junction contained 10 bases not matched to a gene. This CDR3 is built from 17 residues. CDR3 in amino acids: CASSVSGTSGLPYEQYF. For the CDR3, the DNA is TGTGCCAGCAGCGTAAGCGGGACTAGCGGGTTGCCCTACGAGCAGTACTTC.

This clone was observed a single time. V usage is TRBV12-3 or TRBV12-4 and J usage is TRBJ2-2; D ambiguous. Trimming pared 2 bases from V and 7 bases from J, leaving 8 bases between. The CDR3 runs 13 residues. CDR3: CASSLTQNGELFF. The DNA of the CDR3 is TGTGCCAGCAGTTTAACCCAGAACGGGGAGCTGTTTTTT.

The chain recombines TRBV5-1 with TRBJ2-3; 9 bases match TRBD2. The J segment lost 6 bases and the V segment lost 4 bases, leaving 9 bases of the junction unmatched. This CDR3 spans 15 amino acids. Germline CDR1 and CDR2: SGHRS and YFSETQ. CDR3 nucleotides: TGCGCCAGCAGCCCAGTGCGGGGGGGGTCCGATACGCAGTATTTT. This sequence encodes CASSPVRGGSDTQYF.

V gene TRBV4-1 combines with J gene TRBJ2-1, with a possible D match to TRBD1 (8 bases). The ends were cut back, 3 bases at V and 2 bases at J, with 17 bases in the middle. The CDR3 totals 17 residues. Germline V gives CDR1 MGHRA, CDR2 YSYEKL. The CDR3 region has the DNA TGCGCCAGCAGCCACCCAACAGGGGGGGACACCTACAATGAGCAGTTCTTC. Translation gives CASSHPTGGDTYNEQFF.

This clone has a single count. The chain joins TRBV6-1 to TRBJ1-2, with D uncertain. The CDR3 has 16 residues. Germline V gene data show CDR1 as MNHNS and CDR2 as SASEGT. Between the trimmed V and J ends, which lost 1 base and 5 bases, there was a span of 17 bases. This CDR3 reads CASSEVLGRPAYGYTF. The CDR3 DNA reads as TGTGCCAGCAGTGAAGTGCTGGGCAGGCCCGCTTATGGCTACACCTTC.

The rearrangement links TRBV19 to TRBJ1-2; TRBD1 is a possible D gene (6 bases). Germline-derived CDR1 and CDR2 are LNHDA and SQIVND (reference sequence). V lost 4 bases and J 3 bases, leaving 21 bases between the germline ends. This CDR3 spans 17 amino acids. The CDR3 is CASSTLLGFGGHYGYTF. CDR3 bases: TGTGCCAGTAGTACGCTATTGGGGTTCGGGGGGCACTATGGCTACACCTTC.

This clone came up once. The genes are TRBV7-9 and TRBJ2-5; a possible D gene is TRBD2 (7 bases). Germline V gene sequence: CDR1 SEHNR, CDR2 FQNEAQ (reference sequence). This CDR3 is 19 amino acids long. With 5 bases removed from V and 1 base from J, the gap between germline ends came to 26 bases. The CDR3 region is CASSLVGVRGATLQETQYF. In DNA form, the CDR3 reads TGTGCCAGCAGCCTCGTTGGAGTCCGGGGGGCGACCCTCCAAGAGACCCAGTACTTC. Together with reference TRBV7-9 and TRBJ2-5, the CDR3 gives the full variable domain: DTGVSQNPRHKITKRGQNVTFRCDPISEHNRLYWYRQTLGQGPEFLTYFQNEAQLEKSRLLSDRFSAERPKGSFSTLEIQRTEQGDSAMYLCASSLVGVRGATLQETQYFGPGTRLLVL.

This rearrangement joins TRBV2 to TRBJ1-3; the match to TRBD1 covers 9 bases. The CDR3 is 15 amino acids. J lost 3 bases, V lost 6 bases, and 6 bases had no gene match. CDR1 SNHLY and CDR2 FYNNEI come from the germline V gene. The CDR3 DNA reads TGTGCCAGCAGGGACAGGGGTAAAGGTGGAAACACCATATATTTT. It encodes CASRDRGKGGNTIYF.

The chain recombines TRBV11-2 with TRBJ2-5, with D hard to call. Germline V gene lookup returns CDR1 SGHAT and CDR2 FQNNGV. The CDR3 spans 13 residues. The V end lost 0 bases, the J end lost 7 bases, and 9 bases lay between the germline ends. CDR3 amino acids: CASSLDRLRTQYF. The CDR3 DNA sequence: TGTGCCAGCAGCTTAGACCGACTTCGGACCCAGTACTTC.

This chain joins TRBV5-6 and TRBJ1-2, with D maybe TRBD1 (5 bases). V was cut by 2 bases and J by 7 bases, with 15 bases left in between. Germline CDR1 SGHDT, CDR2 YYEEEE. The CDR3 covers 14 residues. The CDR3 is CASSFFQGSSGYTF. The CDR3, as DNA: TGTGCCAGCAGCTTCTTTCAGGGAAGTAGTGGCTACACCTTC.

The sample holds one count of this clone. The V call is TRBV4-3, the J call TRBJ2-1; TRBD2 agrees at 10 bases. CDR3 length equals 22 residues. The junction had 17 bases not matched to a gene; V was cut back by 0 bases and J by 0 bases. The V gene's germline CDR1 is LGHNA and CDR2 YSLEER. The CDR3 region is CASSQDRASGGHAISSYNEQFF. In DNA, the CDR3 is TGCGCCAGCAGCCAAGATCGGGCTAGCGGGGGCCATGCCATTAGCTCCTACAATGAGCAGTTCTTC.

This chain links TRBV27 with TRBJ2-1; 9 nucleotides match TRBD1. The CDR3 covers 15 residues. CDR1 and CDR2 from the germline V gene are MNHEY and SMNVEV (reference sequence). J was trimmed by 9 bases and V by 5 bases; bases with no gene match: 11. The CDR3 is CASSPGTGYEGEQFF. CDR3 coding DNA: TGTGCCAGCAGTCCCGGGACAGGGTATGAGGGTGAGCAGTTCTTC.

This clone was recorded only once. The chain combines TRBV5-1 with TRBJ1-1, with TRBD1 as a possible D gene (5 bases). With 5 bases removed from V and 5 bases from J, the gap between germline ends came to 10 bases. Germline lookup yields CDR1 SGHRS and CDR2 YFSETQ. The CDR3 runs to 12 residues. CDR3 protein: CASRSGATEAFF. The DNA for the CDR3 is TGCGCCAGCAGAAGTGGGGCGACTGAAGCTTTCTTT.

The rearrangement links TRBV9 to TRBJ1-2; TRBD1 is a possible D gene (5 bases). The CDR3 length is 14 residues. V lost 3 bases, J lost 2 bases, and 11 bases lay in between. Germline-derived CDR1 and CDR2 are SGDLS and YYNGEE. The CDR3 loop is CASSGRTSNYGYTF. The CDR3 DNA reads as TGTGCCAGCAGCGGTCGGACAAGCAACTATGGCTACACCTTC.

The rearrangement joins TRBV3-1 (or the pseudogene TRBV3-2) to TRBJ2-7; 9 bases are a match to TRBD2. Germline CDR1 LGHDT, CDR2 YNNKEL (reference sequence). Trimming took 0 bases from V and 1 from J; bases not matched to a gene: 22. The length of the CDR3 is 22 residues. CDR3 sequence: CASSQEIVSLAGRRGASYEQYF. The DNA of the CDR3 is TGTGCCAGCAGCCAAGAAATTGTAAGTCTAGCGGGGAGGAGAGGAGCGTCCTACGAGCAGTACTTC.

This rearrangement joins TRBV7-2 to TRBJ1-5; no clear D gene. Looked up from germline, CDR1 is SGHTA and CDR2 is FQGNSA. Trimming cost V 5 bases and J 1 base, with 12 bases left between them. The CDR3 contains 15 residues. This CDR3 reads CASSLIGVSNQPQHF. As DNA, the CDR3 is TGTGCCAGCAGCCTTATCGGAGTCAGCAATCAGCCCCAGCATTTT.